This TCR beta chain was sequenced in a study of T cell responses to AZD1222 COVID-19 vaccine (dated by TCRdb to the early 2020s). Some background on the complete study: TCR sequencing covered 230 or so trial participants: 200 to 210 given two doses of AZD1222 and about 26 given two doses of MenACWY control vaccine. Enrollment into the trials was organized by age into subgroups of 18-55, 56-69 and 70-plus years, and those subgroups contained roughly 150, 30 and 60 TCR-sequenced participants, respectively.

On this clone itself: Its antigen specificity is not known. No per-base quality is available; no much larger clone lies one base away.

The study at large found these results: In the small 56-69-year group, the increase in depth fell short of significance, most likely because of low power. Epitopes outside the regions mutated in the B.1.351 and B.1.1.7 variants were reportedly recognized by nearly half of the unique spike-specific TCRs. After two AZD1222 doses, both the breadth and the depth of spike-specific TCRs were significantly higher than at day 0 and than in MenACWY recipients. The vaccine-associated CD4 TCRs covered the entire spike protein, and the dominant responses fell in regions 160-218 and 743-854. Participants were mostly white British, with more females than males. The authors suggested clonal diversity may have been underestimated. No day 14 peak-response samples were available, so repertoires were characterized only after the peak T cell response. Conclusions about previously exposed vaccinees are limited, since just five to seven AZD1222 recipients were seropositive for SARS-CoV-2 at baseline.

The CDR3 regions of human TCRbeta chains were analyzed by immunosequencing. Per the source publication's procedure: TCRs in the repertoires were matched against a reference library of SARS-CoV-2-specific TCRs that had been generated with the MIRA antigen-specificity platform. Breadth was defined as the fraction of unique TCRs that were SARS-CoV-2-associated. Depth was defined as the fraction of total T cells that were SARS-CoV-2-associated. Using the MIRA data, every spike-specific TCR was mapped to the spike region that the TCR reacted to and assigned to either a CD4 or a CD8 class. Log10-transformed breadth and depth values were compared by one-way ANOVA with Sidak's multiple comparisons tests. TCRdb obtained this table from immuneACCESS and retained in-frame rearrangements with V and J assigned. These tables miss some clones; where compared with another copy, unresolved V genes account for less than half of the shortfall, and the remainder is unexplained. V, J and clone size derive from that table, while D and trimming were established from the DNA sequence. The sample yields about 150,000 clones; 80% to 95% were counted once. The top ten hold 2.5% to 4% of the sample.

The sample's time point label, decoded: about 28 days (+/-7) after the second vaccine dose. AZD1222 recipients whose second dose came at about 4 weeks and those whose second dose came at about 12 weeks were combined into one group, since spike-specific TCR depth and breadth did not differ between the two schedules. Vaccinee samples were obtained from the UK trials COV001 and COV002, which included a single-blind randomized controlled phase 2/3 trial of AZD1222 (ChAdOx1 nCoV-19) in healthy adults. For TCRbeta chain sequencing, PBMC samples were collected from trial participants at day 0 and at day 28 after the second dose. From its cysteine to its phenylalanine, the CDR3 spans 17 amino acids. The CDR3 DNA has 51 bases and is translated from base 1. Per the germline V gene (reference sequence), MNHEY is the CDR1 and SMNVEV is the CDR2. V loses 6 bases at its end and J loses 0 bases; junction bases beyond the gene matches: 11.

The sequence was collected from an adult who received the AZD1222 COVID-19 vaccine. The V and J genes are TRBV27 and TRBJ1-2; 9 bases in the middle match TRBD1. Sequenced here: peripheral blood, sampled 28 days after the second AZD1222 dose. The sequence in DNA is TGTGCCAGCAGAGGCCCGGGACAGGGACTAACTAACTATGGCTACACCTTC. This gives the protein CASRGPGQGLTNYGYTF.